Below, 25 T cell receptor beta chains from the same sample are listed, as sequenced in a study of T cell responses to AZD1222 COVID-19 vaccine. Some clones are missing from TCRdb's copy, which holds only in-frame ones; the method was immunoSEQ multiplex PCR. The table includes approximately 160,000 clones, approximately 90% detected once. Sequences were derived from peripheral blood, sampled on day 0 of AZD1222 vaccination. These receptors were taken from an adult in good health.

This clone occurred a few times. The chain uses TRBV28 and TRBJ1-2, with 9 bases aligning to TRBD1. V lost 5 bases and J lost 8; bases outside the gene matches: 6. The CDR3 is made up of 13 amino acids. Germline values: CDR1 MDHEN, CDR2 SYDVKM. CDR3 region: CASSITGGDGYTF. DNA of the CDR3: TGTGCCAGCAGTATAACAGGGGGCGACGGCTACACCTTC.

As for this clone: The sample contains more than one DNA sequence encoding this CDR3. The gene calls are TRBV6-5 and TRBJ2-7; TRBD1 aligns across 9 bases. V trimming: 2 bases; J trimming: 5 bases; junction bases outside the gene matches: 1. This CDR3 has 13 amino acids. Germline-derived CDR1 and CDR2 are MNHEY and SVGAGI. The CDR3 is CASSYNRGHEQYF. The CDR3 coding sequence is TGTGCCAGCAGTTACAACAGGGGGCACGAGCAGTACTTC.

V and J are TRBV11-2 and TRBJ1-1; D is possibly TRBD1 (6 bases). Trimming pared 5 bases from V and 3 bases from J, leaving 10 bases between. Germline CDR1 and CDR2: SGHAT and FQNNGV. The CDR3 has 13 residues. The CDR3 loop is CASSIHRDTEAFF. DNA of the CDR3: TGTGCCAGCAGCATCCACAGGGACACTGAAGCTTTCTTT.

The V call is TRBV6-2 or TRBV6-3, the J call TRBJ1-1; D is ambiguous. Trimming took 4 bases from V and 7 from J, leaving 10 bases between them. The CDR3 runs to 12 residues. Germline V lookup: CDR1 MNHEY, CDR2 SVGEGT. The CDR3 is CASSSPGLEAFF. The DNA for the CDR3 is TGTGCCAGCAGTTCTCCCGGTCTTGAAGCTTTCTTT.

This clone was observed once. The J gene is TRBJ1-2, the V gene TRBV5-1, with 8 bases aligning to TRBD1. The CDR3 loop spans 14 amino acids. The J segment lost 6 bases and the V segment lost 7 bases, leaving 11 bases of the junction unmatched. The germline V gene encodes CDR1 SGHRS and CDR2 YFSETQ. DNA of the CDR3: TGCGCCAGCGGTTCTACGACAGGGGTCGATGGCTACACCTTC. This sequence encodes CASGSTTGVDGYTF.

The chain employs TRBV7-9 and TRBJ1-2; 8 nucleotides align to TRBD1. Germline V gene data show CDR1 as SEHNR and CDR2 as FQNEAQ (reference sequence). V shed 1 base, J shed 4 bases, and the junction held 5 bases outside the gene matches. The length of the CDR3 is 15 residues. Written as DNA, the CDR3 is TGTGCCAGCAGCTTAGGCCGGGACAGGCCCTATGGCTACACCTTC. Translation: CASSLGRDRPYGYTF.

The chain links TRBV5-1 to TRBJ1-2, with TRBD1 as a possible D gene (5 bases). Germline CDR1 is SGHRS and CDR2 is YFSETQ. V lost 4 bases and J lost 5, with 18 bases in between. This CDR3 contains 15 residues. The CDR3 region has the DNA TGCGCCAGCAGCCCCCGGACATACGGGCCGTATGGCTACACCTTC. Translating gives CASSPRTYGPYGYTF. Together with reference TRBV5-1 and TRBJ1-2, the CDR3 gives the full variable domain: KAGVTQTPRYLIKTRGQQVTLSCSPISGHRSVSWYQQTPGQGLQFLFEYFSETQRNKGNFPGRFSGRQFSNSRSEMNVSTLELGDSALYLCASSPRTYGPYGYTFGSGTRLTVV.

J is TRBJ1-5 and V is TRBV30, with 7 nucleotides matching TRBD1. In germline, CDR1 is GTSNPN, CDR2 SVGIG (reference sequence). Losses at the gene ends were 8 bases for V and 3 bases for J; bases not matched to a gene: 7. This CDR3 region has 13 residues. The chain's CDR3 is CASRTGPNQPQHF. The CDR3 DNA follows: TGTGCCAGTCGGACAGGACCCAATCAGCCCCAGCATTTT.

The chain uses TRBV20-1 and TRBJ2-5; the D is unclear. This CDR3 contains 13 residues. Germline-derived CDR1 and CDR2 are DFQATT and SNEGSKA (reference sequence). Between the trimmed V and J ends, which lost 3 bases and 7 bases, there was a span of 15 bases. DNA of the CDR3: TGCAGTGCTAGTCGTATCTTCTCGGGGACCCAGTACTTC. As protein: CSASRIFSGTQYF.

The chain joins TRBV9 to TRBJ2-2; D is uncertain. Trimming left V 4 bases short and J 8 bases short, with 9 bases between. Germline V lookup: CDR1 SGDLS, CDR2 YYNGEE. This CDR3 contains 12 residues. The CDR3 DNA reads TGTGCCAGCAGCCCAGGTGGGGGGGAGCTGTTTTTT. Translation: CASSPGGGELFF. Variable domain in full (rest from reference TRBV9 and TRBJ2-2): DSGVTQTPKHLITATGQRVTLRCSPRSGDLSVYWYQQSLDQGLQFLIQYYNGEERAKGNILERFSAQQFPDLHSELNLSSLELGDSALYFCASSPGGGELFFGEGSRLTVL.

The V and J genes are TRBV6-5 and TRBJ1-1; unclear D gene. CDR3 length equals 13 residues. Looked up from germline, CDR1 is MNHEY and CDR2 is SVGAGI. V lost 7 bases, J lost 1 base, and 10 bases lay in between. This chain's CDR3 is CASTLTGNTEAFF. DNA of the CDR3: TGTGCCAGCACGTTGACGGGGAACACTGAAGCTTTCTTT.

This chain links TRBV3-1 (or the pseudogene TRBV3-2) with TRBJ1-2, with 8 bases that match TRBD1. From germline, CDR1 is LGHDT and CDR2 YNNKEL (reference sequence). There are 13 residues in the CDR3. Trimming removed 4 bases from V and 3 bases from J; junction bases left unmatched: 1. CDR3 sequence: CASSLQGDYGYTF. The CDR3 DNA reads as TGTGCCAGCAGCCTACAGGGGGACTATGGCTACACCTTC.

This chain joins TRBV5-6 and TRBJ1-5; D gene uncertain. This CDR3 contains 15 residues. Germline CDR1 reads SGHDT; CDR2 reads YYEEEE. V lost 2 bases, J lost 2 bases, and 11 bases lay in between. The CDR3 sequence: CASSLGQAGNQPQHF. The CDR3 DNA is TGTGCCAGCAGCTTAGGGCAGGCGGGCAATCAGCCCCAGCATTTT.

Note on this clone: Other DNA variants within this sample encode the same CDR3. The V call is TRBV9, the J call TRBJ2-7; 7 bases agree with TRBD2. This CDR3 spans 16 amino acids. The J segment lost 2 bases and the V segment lost 4 bases, leaving 12 bases of the junction unmatched. Germline values: CDR1 SGDLS, CDR2 YYNGEE. The CDR3: CASSTGAGGGAYEQYF. The DNA for the CDR3 is TGTGCCAGCAGCACCGGTGCTGGCGGGGGTGCCTACGAGCAGTACTTC.

This chain's CDR3 is CASSIGQGYGEAFF. The CDR3 region has the DNA TGTGCCAGTAGTATAGGACAGGGATACGGTGAAGCTTTCTTT. The rearrangement links TRBV19 to TRBJ1-1, with 7 positions matching TRBD1. Germline lookup yields CDR1 LNHDA and CDR2 SQIVND (reference sequence). The CDR3 has 14 amino acids. Trimming cost V 1 base and J 7 bases; bases outside gene matches: 6.

The genes are TRBV7-2 and TRBJ2-3; D gene uncertain. This CDR3 spans 12 amino acids. The V gene lost 2 bases and the J gene lost 8 bases, with 8 bases spanning the gap. CDR1 is SGHTA, CDR2 FQGNSA, per germline. The CDR3 DNA is TGTGCCAGCAGCTTATCCGCAAGTACGCAGTATTTT. Its translation is CASSLSASTQYF. The entire variable domain, with the rest obtained from reference TRBV7-2 and TRBJ2-3, is as follows: GAGVSQSPSNKVTEKGKDVELRCDPISGHTALYWYRQSLGQGLEFLIYFQGNSAPDKSGLPSDRFSAERTGGSVSTLTIQRTQQEDSAVYLCASSLSASTQYFGPGTRLTVL.

The V gene is TRBV28, the J gene TRBJ2-1; 11 bases are a match to TRBD1. This CDR3 has 17 residues. CDR1 is MDHEN and CDR2 is SYDVKM in the germline V gene. The trim removed 4 bases at V and 3 bases at J, leaving 8 bases unmatched. CDR3 bases: TGTGCCAGCAGTTATACCCTGGGACAGGGGGACTACAATGAGCAGTTCTTC. It yields the protein CASSYTLGQGDYNEQFF.

The chain combines TRBV25-1 with TRBJ1-1, with TRBD1 matching over 7 bases. The germline gives CDR1 MGHDK, CDR2 SYGVNS. This CDR3 is 14 amino acids long. With V trimmed by 5 bases and J by 1 base, 4 bases remained unmatched. CDR3 in DNA: TGTGCCAGCAGTAGGGACAGTTCGAACACTGAAGCTTTCTTT. This encodes CASSRDSSNTEAFF. Full variable domain (rest looked up from reference TRBV25-1 and TRBJ1-1): EADIYQTPRYLVIGTGKKITLECSQTMGHDKMYWYQQDPGMELHLIHYSYGVNSTEKGDLSSESTVSRIRTEHFPLTLESARPSHTSQYLCASSRDSSNTEAFFGQGTRLTVV.

As for this clone: Compared with germline, one end of the junction differs, possibly owing to a read error. The chain couples TRBV20-1 to TRBJ1-6, with D possibly being TRBD1 (5 bases). The CDR3 spans 13 residues. Germline V gene lookup returns CDR1 DFQATT and CDR2 SNEGSKA (reference sequence). The CDR3 here is CSASRRDNSPLHF. The CDR3 DNA reads TGCAGTGCTAGTCGCAGGGATAATTCGCCCCTCCACTTT.

J is TRBJ2-7 and V is TRBV27; no firm D call. Germline CDR1 MNHEY, CDR2 SMNVEV (reference sequence). This CDR3 has 13 amino acids. With 5 bases removed from V and 4 bases from J, the gap between germline ends came to 12 bases. In DNA, the CDR3 is TGTGCCAGCAGTCAATACCTATCTTACGAGCAGTACTTC. It specifies CASSQYLSYEQYF.

The V and J genes are TRBV9 and TRBJ1-2, with 7 nucleotides matching TRBD1. Germline V gene data show CDR1 as SGDLS and CDR2 as YYNGEE. This CDR3 contains 14 residues. J was trimmed by 4 bases and V by 3 bases; bases with no gene match: 6. The CDR3 region is CASSATGQPYGYTF. The CDR3 nucleotides are TGTGCCAGCAGCGCAACGGGACAGCCCTATGGCTACACCTTC. Together with reference TRBV9 and TRBJ1-2, the CDR3 gives the full variable domain: DSGVTQTPKHLITATGQRVTLRCSPRSGDLSVYWYQQSLDQGLQFLIQYYNGEERAKGNILERFSAQQFPDLHSELNLSSLELGDSALYFCASSATGQPYGYTFGSGTRLTVV.

The rearrangement links TRBV10-3 to TRBJ2-7, with 7 bases identical to TRBD1. The trim removed 5 bases at V and 3 bases at J, leaving 7 bases unmatched. The CDR3 is 14 residues long. CDR1 and CDR2 from the germline V gene are ENHRY and SYGVKD. This CDR3 reads CAISPKTGIYEQYF. Written as DNA, the CDR3 is TGTGCCATCAGTCCGAAGACAGGGATCTACGAGCAGTACTTC.

V gene TRBV5-1 combines with J gene TRBJ2-5; a possible D gene is TRBD1 (8 bases). The CDR3 is 18 amino acids. V gave up 0 bases and J gave up 0 bases, with 18 bases separating them. Germline loops: CDR1 SGHRS, CDR2 YFSETQ. The CDR3 DNA is TGCGCCAGCAGCTTGGTGGGGAGGGACAGGACCAACCAAGAGACCCAGTACTTC. The encoded protein is CASSLVGRDRTNQETQYF.

V usage is TRBV28 and J usage is TRBJ2-7, with D tentatively TRBD1 or TRBD2 (6 bases each). CDR3 size: 12 residues. V lost 6 bases and J lost 1, with 7 bases in between. The germline V gene encodes CDR1 MDHEN and CDR2 SYDVKM. CDR3 nucleotide sequence: TGTGCCAGCAGAGGGGGGTCCTACGAGCAGTACTTC. It specifies CASRGGSYEQYF.

The gene calls are TRBV5-1 and TRBJ2-7; no firm D call. Per germline, CDR1 SGHRS and CDR2 YFSETQ. This CDR3 has 13 residues. Trimming took off 6 bases at V and 4 bases at J, with 14 bases between the two ends. CDR3 protein: CASNPGPNYEQYF. The CDR3 region has the DNA TGCGCCAGCAACCCGGGCCCTAATTACGAGCAGTACTTC.